The clone carrying this T cell receptor (beta chain) was detected ten times or more. Its target is unknown. Trimming removed 4 bases from V and 1 base from J, with 7 bases in between. This CDR3 has 13 residues. Per the germline V gene, CDR1 is MNHEY and CDR2 is SVGEGT. RNA transcripts served as the template for amplifying TCR beta CDR3 regions. With the HTBI primer set, the TCR CDR3 went through a first round of RT-PCR. TCRdb fed the multiplex PCR reads into MiXCR, producing one record per CDR3 protein. The sample shows approximately 690,000 distinct CDR3 sequences, around 13% of them seen only once. The sample is drawn from a study of T cells in Graves' hyperthyroidism and ophthalmopathy. Study-wide points: Blood held most thyroid clonotypes expanded above 0.001 frequency.

The receptor was derived from a woman in her fifties or sixties with Graves' ophthalmopathy. V is TRBV6-2 or TRBV6-3 and J is TRBJ2-5; no clear D. Specimen: blood. The CDR3 region has the DNA TGTGCCAGCAGTTTAGCCTTCCAAGAGACCCAGTACTTC. The encoded protein is CASSLAFQETQYF.